This is a list of T cell receptor beta chains from one sample in a study of cytotoxic CD8 clonotypes in ibrutinib-treated CLL. Repertoires were generated with immunoSEQ multiplex PCR, while TCRdb's copy carries only in-frame clones and drops some. The data contain 150,000 to 200,000 clones, 55% to 85% of them singletons. The source material was PBMCs, sampled after 24 months of ibrutinib treatment. The receptors come from a human donor with chronic lymphocytic leukemia. Both conserved end residues are part of each CDR3. A D gene is named only where the DNA matches it firmly. Not every row has a clone size; where given, it reads once, few, many or a size class.

CDR3aa: CASVGTVYGYTF
CDR3nt: TGTGCCAGCGTAGGGACAGTCTATGGCTACACCTTC
d_gene: TRBD1
abundance: .
j_gene: TRBJ1-2
v_gene: TRBV2

CDR3aa: CASSIGALFTEAFF
CDR3nt: TGTGCCAGTAGTATAGGGGCGTTATTCACTGAAGCTTTCTTT
d_gene: .
abundance: .
j_gene: TRBJ1-1
v_gene: TRBV19

CDR3aa: CASSLDRGHTEAFF
CDR3nt: TGTGCCAGCAGCTTAGACCGGGGACACACTGAAGCTTTCTTT
d_gene: .
abundance: .
j_gene: TRBJ1-1
v_gene: TRBV11-3

CDR3aa: CASSSAQAEGSYNEQFF
CDR3nt: TGTGCCAGCAGCTCCGCCCAAGCGGAGGGCTCCTACAATGAGCAGTTCTTC
d_gene: .
abundance: .
j_gene: TRBJ2-1
v_gene: TRBV9

CDR3aa: CASSVAGHSNQPQHF
CDR3nt: TGTGCCAGCAGCGTAGCGGGACATAGCAATCAGCCCCAGCATTTT
d_gene: .
abundance: .
j_gene: TRBJ1-5
v_gene: TRBV9

CDR3aa: CASSTGLAFTDTQYF
CDR3nt: TGTGCCAGCAGCACCGGACTAGCGTTCACAGATACGCAGTATTTT
d_gene: TRBD2
abundance: few
j_gene: TRBJ2-3
v_gene: TRBV11-1

CDR3aa: CASSLVSGATNTEAFF
CDR3nt: TGCGCCAGCAGCTTGGTGTCAGGGGCGACGAACACTGAAGCTTTCTTT
d_gene: .
abundance: .
j_gene: TRBJ1-1
v_gene: TRBV5-1

CDR3aa: CASSSGTSGTDTQYF
CDR3nt: TGCGCCAGCAGCTCCGGGACTAGCGGCACAGATACGCAGTATTTT
d_gene: TRBD2
abundance: .
j_gene: TRBJ2-3
v_gene: TRBV5-1

CDR3aa: CASRPAGANVLTF
CDR3nt: TGTGCCAGCAGACCCGCCGGGGCCAACGTCCTGACTTTC
d_gene: .
abundance: .
j_gene: TRBJ2-6
v_gene: TRBV6-4

CDR3aa: CASSPRNSGPQYF
CDR3nt: TGTGCCAGCAGCCCCCGCAACAGCGGGCCCCAGTACTTC
d_gene: .
abundance: .
j_gene: TRBJ2-5
v_gene: TRBV7-2